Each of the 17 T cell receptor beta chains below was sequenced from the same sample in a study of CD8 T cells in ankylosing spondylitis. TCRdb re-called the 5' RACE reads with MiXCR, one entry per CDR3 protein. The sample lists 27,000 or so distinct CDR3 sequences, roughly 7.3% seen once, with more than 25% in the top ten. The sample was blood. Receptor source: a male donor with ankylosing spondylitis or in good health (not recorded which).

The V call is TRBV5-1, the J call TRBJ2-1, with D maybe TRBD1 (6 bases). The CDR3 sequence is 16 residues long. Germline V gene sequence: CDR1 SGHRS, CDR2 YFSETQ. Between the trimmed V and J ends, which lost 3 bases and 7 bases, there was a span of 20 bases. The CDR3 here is CASSYLGGQQRNEQFF. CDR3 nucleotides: TGCGCCAGCAGCTACCTAGGCGGACAGCAGCGGAATGAGCAGTTCTTC. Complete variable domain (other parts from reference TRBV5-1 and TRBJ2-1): KAGVTQTPRYLIKTRGQQVTLSCSPISGHRSVSWYQQTPGQGLQFLFEYFSETQRNKGNFPGRFSGRQFSNSRSEMNVSTLELGDSALYLCASSYLGGQQRNEQFFGPGTRLTVL.

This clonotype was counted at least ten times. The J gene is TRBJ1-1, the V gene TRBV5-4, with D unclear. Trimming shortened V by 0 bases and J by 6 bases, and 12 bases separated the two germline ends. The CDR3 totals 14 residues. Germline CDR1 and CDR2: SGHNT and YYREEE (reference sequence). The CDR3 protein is CASSLGGGRPEAFF. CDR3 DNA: TGTGCCAGCAGCTTGGGGGGAGGAAGACCTGAAGCTTTCTTT.

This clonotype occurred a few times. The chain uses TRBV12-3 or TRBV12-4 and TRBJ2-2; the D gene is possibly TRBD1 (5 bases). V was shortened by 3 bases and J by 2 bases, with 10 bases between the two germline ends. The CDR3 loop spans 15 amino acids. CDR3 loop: CASSLGPTNTGELFF. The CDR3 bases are TGTGCCAGCAGTTTGGGGCCAACCAACACCGGGGAGCTGTTTTTT.

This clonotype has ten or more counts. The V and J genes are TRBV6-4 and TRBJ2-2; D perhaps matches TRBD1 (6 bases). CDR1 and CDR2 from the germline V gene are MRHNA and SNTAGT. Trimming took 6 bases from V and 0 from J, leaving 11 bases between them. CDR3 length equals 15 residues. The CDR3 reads CASSPDSSNTGELFF. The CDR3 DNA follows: TGTGCCAGCAGCCCGGACAGTTCGAACACCGGGGAGCTGTTTTTT.

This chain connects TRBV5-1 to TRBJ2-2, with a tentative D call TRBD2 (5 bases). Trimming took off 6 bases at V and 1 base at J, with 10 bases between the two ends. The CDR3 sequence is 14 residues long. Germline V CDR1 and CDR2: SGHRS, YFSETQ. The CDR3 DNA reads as TGCGCCAGCATAGCTAGCCGGAACACCGGGGAGCTGTTTTTT. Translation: CASIASRNTGELFF.

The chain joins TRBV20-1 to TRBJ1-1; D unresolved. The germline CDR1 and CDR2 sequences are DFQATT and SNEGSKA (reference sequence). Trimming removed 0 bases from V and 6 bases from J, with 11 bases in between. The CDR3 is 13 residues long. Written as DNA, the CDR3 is TGCAGTGCTAGAGAGGGCTTGACGGCTGAAGCTTTCTTT. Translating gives CSAREGLTAEAFF.

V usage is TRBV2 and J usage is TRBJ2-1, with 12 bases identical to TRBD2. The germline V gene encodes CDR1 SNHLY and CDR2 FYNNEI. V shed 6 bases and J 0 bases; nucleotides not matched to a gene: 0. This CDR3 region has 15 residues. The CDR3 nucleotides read TGTGCCAGCAGGACTAGCGGGAGCTCCTACAATGAGCAGTTCTTC. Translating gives CASRTSGSSYNEQFF.

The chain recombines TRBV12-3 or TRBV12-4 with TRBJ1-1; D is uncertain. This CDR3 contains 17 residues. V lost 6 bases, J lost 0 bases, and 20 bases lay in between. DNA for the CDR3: TGTGCCAGCAGGAACCCCGGCCATCGGTCCTTGAACACTGAAGCTTTCTTT. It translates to CASRNPGHRSLNTEAFF.

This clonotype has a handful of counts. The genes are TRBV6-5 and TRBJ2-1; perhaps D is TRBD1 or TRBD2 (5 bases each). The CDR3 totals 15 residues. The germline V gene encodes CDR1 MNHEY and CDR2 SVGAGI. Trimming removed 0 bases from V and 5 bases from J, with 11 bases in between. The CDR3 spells CASSYSWDQNNEQFF. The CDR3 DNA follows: TGTGCCAGCAGTTACTCATGGGACCAGAACAATGAGCAGTTCTTC.

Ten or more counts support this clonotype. The CDR3 protein is CSVIIAYEQYF. DNA for the CDR3: TGCAGCGTGATCATCGCCTACGAGCAGTACTTC. This chain joins TRBV29-1 and TRBJ2-7; D is unresolved. Germline loops: CDR1 SQVTM, CDR2 ANQGSEA. This CDR3 has 11 amino acids. V was cut by 6 bases and J by 2 bases, with 8 bases left in between.

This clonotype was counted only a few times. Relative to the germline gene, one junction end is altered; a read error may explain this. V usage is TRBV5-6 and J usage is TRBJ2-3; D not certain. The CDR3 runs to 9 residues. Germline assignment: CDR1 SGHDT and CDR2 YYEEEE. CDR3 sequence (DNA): TGTGCCAGCAGCTTCCCCCCGTACTTT. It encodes CASSFPPYF. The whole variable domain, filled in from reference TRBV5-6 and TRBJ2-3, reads DAGVTQSPTHLIKTRGQQVTLRCSPKSGHDTVSWYQQALGQGPQFIFQYYEEEERQRGNFPDRFSGHQFPNYSSELNVNALLLGDSALYLCASSFPPYFGPGTRLTVL.

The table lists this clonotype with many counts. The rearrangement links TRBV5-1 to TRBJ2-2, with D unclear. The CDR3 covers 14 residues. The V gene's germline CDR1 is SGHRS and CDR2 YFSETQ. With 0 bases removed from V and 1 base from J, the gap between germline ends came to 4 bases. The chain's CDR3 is CASSLGQNTGELFF. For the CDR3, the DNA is TGCGCCAGCAGCTTGGGACAGAACACCGGGGAGCTGTTTTTT.

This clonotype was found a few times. The CDR3 DNA follows: TGCGCCAGCAGCCAAGTAGCTGGGGACTACGAGCAGTACTTC. This encodes CASSQVAGDYEQYF. The chain links TRBV4-1 to TRBJ2-7, with D unclear. CDR3 length: 14 amino acids. V lost 1 base and J lost 3, with 10 bases in between. CDR1 and CDR2 from the germline V gene are MGHRA and YSYEKL.

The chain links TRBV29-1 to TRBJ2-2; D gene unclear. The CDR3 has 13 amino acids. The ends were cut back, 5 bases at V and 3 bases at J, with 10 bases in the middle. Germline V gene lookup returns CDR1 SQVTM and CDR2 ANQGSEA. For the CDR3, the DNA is TGCAGCGTTCTGAGTGGTGACACCGGGGAGCTGTTTTTT. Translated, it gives CSVLSGDTGELFF.

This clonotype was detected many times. The CDR3 is CASMWAENTEAFF. In DNA form, the CDR3 reads TGTGCCAGTATGTGGGCGGAGAACACTGAAGCTTTCTTT. V usage is TRBV19 and J usage is TRBJ1-1; D is uncertain. This CDR3 spans 13 amino acids. Trimming took 7 bases from V and 1 from J, leaving 10 bases between them. The germline V gene has CDR1 LNHDA and CDR2 SQIVND (reference sequence).

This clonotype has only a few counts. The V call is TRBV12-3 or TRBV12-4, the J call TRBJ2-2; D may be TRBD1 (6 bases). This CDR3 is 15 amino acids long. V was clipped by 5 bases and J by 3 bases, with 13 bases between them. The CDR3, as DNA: TGTGCCAGCAGTCCCCGACAGGAGTACACCGGGGAGCTGTTTTTT. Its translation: CASSPRQEYTGELFF.

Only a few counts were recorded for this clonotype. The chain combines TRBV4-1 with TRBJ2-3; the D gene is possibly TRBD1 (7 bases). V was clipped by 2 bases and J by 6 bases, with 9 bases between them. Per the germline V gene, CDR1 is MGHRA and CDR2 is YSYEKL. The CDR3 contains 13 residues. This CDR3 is CASSQPGGDTQYF. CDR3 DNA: TGCGCCAGCAGCCAACCAGGGGGGGATACGCAGTATTTT.